Reported below is one T cell receptor (beta chain). The junction had 8 bases not matched to a gene; V was cut back by 5 bases and J by 4 bases. The CDR3 sequence is 17 residues long. The data originate from a study of T-cell memory formation after mild COVID-19. A single record per CDR3 protein comes from TCRdb applying MiXCR to the 5' RACE reads. The table has some 320,000 distinct CDR3 sequences, 13% to 15% seen once. The chain combines TRBV12-3 or TRBV12-4 with TRBJ2-1; 13 bases map to TRBD2. The specimen sequenced was PBMCs or a T cell subset sorted from them (not recorded which). The receptor was derived from a man aged 18 to 29 who had mild COVID-19 (a few samples of this study predate the infection). Cell type and time point are not known. Written as DNA, the CDR3 is TGTGCCAGCAGTGGGTGGACTAGCGGGGGCCATTACAATGAGCAGTTCTTC. This encodes CASSGWTSGGHYNEQFF.